The 27 T cell receptor beta chains given below trace back to one sample, sequenced in a study of blood T cell repertoires in COVID-19. Libraries were prepared by immunoSEQ multiplex PCR; TCRdb keeps only in-frame clonotypes and omits some of them. The table lists roughly 280,000 clones, over 65% of them singletons. Material for sequencing was peripheral blood. The receptor set was obtained from a man aged 60-69 years who had recovered from COVID-19.

The chain links TRBV4-1 to TRBJ2-5; TRBD2 matches at 8 bases. The CDR3 sequence is 18 residues long. Germline loops: CDR1 MGHRA, CDR2 YSYEKL. V trimming: 0 bases; J trimming: 2 bases; junction bases outside the gene matches: 11. CDR3 in amino acids: CASSQEGPPGLVQETQYF. Written as DNA, the CDR3 is TGCGCCAGCAGCCAAGAAGGGCCCCCGGGACTAGTACAAGAGACCCAGTACTTC.

The chain uses TRBV19 and TRBJ2-1, with TRBD2 matching 8 bases. This CDR3 comprises 16 residues. Trimming took 5 bases from V and 0 from J; bases not matched to a gene: 6. Per germline, CDR1 LNHDA and CDR2 SQIVND (reference sequence). Written as DNA, the CDR3 is TGTGCCAGTAGTTTCCCGGGGGGGAGCTCCTACAATGAGCAGTTCTTC. Residues: CASSFPGGSSYNEQFF.

The sample holds one count of this clone. The rearrangement links TRBV5-1 to TRBJ2-3; 7 nucleotides agree with TRBD2. The germline V gene encodes CDR1 SGHRS and CDR2 YFSETQ. V trimming: 4 bases; J trimming: 0 bases; junction bases outside the gene matches: 11. CDR3 length equals 17 residues. The CDR3 nucleotides are TGCGCCAGCAGCCCACAACCTAGCGGCCCTAGCACAGATACGCAGTATTTT. Protein product: CASSPQPSGPSTDTQYF.

V and J are TRBV7-3 and TRBJ1-5; the match to TRBD1 covers 11 bases. The CDR3 has 16 amino acids. V gave up 5 bases and J gave up 7 bases; unmatched junction bases: 10. Germline lookup yields CDR1 SGHTA and CDR2 FQGTGA. CDR3 region: CASSLLDRGRLQPQHF. The CDR3 coding sequence is TGTGCCAGCAGCCTGTTGGACAGGGGGCGTTTACAGCCCCAGCATTTT.

The chain uses TRBV9 and TRBJ2-5, with 12 bases lining up with TRBD1. The length of the CDR3 is 16 residues. The V segment lost 0 bases and the J segment 3 bases; nucleotides outside the gene matches: 3. Germline loops: CDR1 SGDLS, CDR2 YYNGEE. Written as DNA, the CDR3 is TGTGCCAGCAGCGTAGACGGGACAGGGGGCGAAGAGACCCAGTACTTC. It specifies CASSVDGTGGEETQYF.

The chain carries TRBV9 and TRBJ2-3; D gene unclear. V was shortened by 3 bases and J by 2 bases, with 10 bases between the two germline ends. Germline assignment: CDR1 SGDLS and CDR2 YYNGEE. The CDR3 length is 14 residues. Here the CDR3 reads CASSALPDTDTQYF. The CDR3 region has the DNA TGTGCCAGCAGCGCCCTACCTGACACAGATACGCAGTATTTT.

This clone showed up just once. The genes are TRBV11-2 and TRBJ2-1, with 8 positions matching TRBD2. The CDR3 is 15 residues long. With V trimmed by 5 bases and J by 4 bases, 7 bases remained unmatched. Per the germline V gene, CDR1 is SGHAT and CDR2 is FQNNGV. The CDR3 sequence: CASSAREGQYNEQFF. Here the CDR3 DNA reads TGTGCCAGCAGCGCACGGGAGGGCCAGTACAATGAGCAGTTCTTC.

This chain connects TRBV12-3 or TRBV12-4 to TRBJ1-1; 7 nucleotides agree with TRBD1. The CDR3 sequence is 13 residues long. V shed 3 bases and J 8 bases; nucleotides not matched to a gene: 6. The CDR3 nucleotides are TGTGCCAGCAGTTTCCGACAGGGTTGGGAAGCTTTCTTT. This encodes CASSFRQGWEAFF.

The chain combines TRBV28 with TRBJ1-1; 9 bases map to TRBD1. Germline assignment: CDR1 MDHEN and CDR2 SYDVKM. This CDR3 has 14 amino acids. Trimming at V came to 7 bases and at J to 6 bases, leaving 9 bases not matched to a gene. The CDR3 nucleotides read TGTGCCAGCAAACTAGGGGACAGGGCGGCTGAAGCTTTCTTT. This encodes CASKLGDRAAEAFF.

There are a few counts of this clone. V is TRBV27 and J is TRBJ2-3; D remains unclear. This CDR3 spans 12 amino acids. Between the trimmed V and J ends, which lost 6 bases and 4 bases, there was a span of 8 bases. Germline V gene lookup returns CDR1 MNHEY and CDR2 SMNVEV (reference sequence). The DNA of the CDR3 is TGTGCCAGCAGCAAGCCCCCAGATACGCAGTATTTT. The encoded protein is CASSKPPDTQYF.

The chain employs TRBV29-1 and TRBJ2-7, with D perhaps matching TRBD2 (6 bases). The V end was cut by 3 bases, the J end by 3 bases, with 9 bases between. The CDR3 runs to 12 residues. CDR1 and CDR2 (germline): SQVTM, ANQGSEA. The CDR3 protein is CSVEGGVYEQYF. CDR3 in DNA: TGCAGCGTTGAGGGGGGAGTCTACGAGCAGTACTTC.

This rearrangement joins TRBV30 to TRBJ2-5; D uncertain. The V end was cut by 3 bases, the J end by 3 bases, with 14 bases between. Germline-derived CDR1 and CDR2 are GTSNPN and SVGIG (reference sequence). This CDR3 has 14 residues. CDR3 in amino acids: CAWSSGGTKETQYF. DNA for the CDR3: TGTGCCTGGAGCTCTGGCGGAACTAAAGAGACCCAGTACTTC.

About this clone: The sample carries other DNA sequences with the same CDR3. This sequence joins TRBV5-1 and TRBJ2-1; TRBD2 matches at 8 bases. This CDR3 has 15 amino acids. Germline V gives CDR1 SGHRS, CDR2 YFSETQ. V shed 0 bases and J 5 bases; nucleotides not matched to a gene: 4. Written as DNA, the CDR3 is TGCGCCAGCAGCTTGGTGGCGGGGGGAAACAATGAGCAGTTCTTC. This codes for CASSLVAGGNNEQFF.

The rearrangement links TRBV3-1 (or the pseudogene TRBV3-2) to TRBJ2-3, with TRBD2 identical over 9 bases. V dropped 2 bases and J dropped 2; count of bases not matched to a gene: 11. Per the germline V gene, CDR1 is LGHDT and CDR2 is YNNKEL (reference sequence). The CDR3 has 18 residues. The CDR3 loop reads CASSQLPGLASVTDTQYF. In nucleotides, the CDR3 is TGTGCCAGCAGCCAATTACCGGGACTAGCATCGGTCACAGATACGCAGTATTTT.

CDR3 nucleotide sequence: TGTGCCAGCAGCACTCCCTACGAGCAGTACTTC. As protein: CASSTPYEQYF. The V call is TRBV21-1, the J call TRBJ2-7; whether TRBD2, the table's D call, matches the DNA was not checked. TRBV21-1 is annotated as a pseudogene. The CDR3 sequence is 11 residues long.

This chain connects TRBV6-6 to TRBJ1-4; 7 bases match TRBD1. Germline CDR1 MNHNY, CDR2 SVGAGI (reference sequence). V trimming: 6 bases; J trimming: 8 bases; junction bases outside the gene matches: 9. The CDR3 is 14 residues long. In DNA form, the CDR3 reads TGTGCCAGCAGCCAACAGGGGAGGCGGGAAAAACTGTTTTTT. The encoded protein is CASSQQGRREKLFF.

The chain links TRBV2 to TRBJ2-1, with D possibly matching TRBD1 (5 bases). The CDR3 has 13 residues. CDR1 is SNHLY, CDR2 FYNNEI, per germline. V was cut by 5 bases and J by 7 bases, with 12 bases left in between. This chain's CDR3 is CASSLRQINEQFF. CDR3 in DNA: TGTGCCAGCAGTTTGAGACAGATAAATGAGCAGTTCTTC.

In this sample, this clone turned up once. The CDR3 is CASSRAREQFF. The CDR3 bases are TGTGCCAGCAGCCGGGCCCGGGAGCAGTTCTTC. The chain employs TRBV14 and TRBJ2-1, with unresolved D. With 4 bases removed from V and 10 bases from J, the gap between germline ends came to 8 bases. Per germline, CDR1 SGHDN and CDR2 FVKESK. CDR3 length equals 11 residues.

V usage is TRBV3-1 (or the pseudogene TRBV3-2) and J usage is TRBJ1-2, with TRBD1 matching over 7 bases. The germline CDR1 and CDR2 sequences are LGHDT and YNNKEL (reference sequence). V shed 0 bases, J shed 2 bases, and the junction held 12 bases outside the gene matches. CDR3 length: 18 residues. The CDR3 coding sequence is TGTGCCAGCAGCCAAGATCAACACAGGGGAGGACGGAACTATGGCTACACCTTC. This translates into CASSQDQHRGGRNYGYTF.

V usage is TRBV18 and J usage is TRBJ1-2; 10 bases fit TRBD1. Germline V lookup: CDR1 KGHSH, CDR2 LQKENI. V lost 3 bases to trimming and J lost 4 bases; unmatched junction nucleotides: 5. The CDR3 is 15 residues long. DNA of the CDR3: TGTGCCAGCTCACCGCTTCGGACAGGGGGCTATGGCTACACCTTC. Its protein is CASSPLRTGGYGYTF.

The V gene is TRBV27, the J gene TRBJ2-3; 9 positions match TRBD2. Germline assignment: CDR1 MNHEY and CDR2 SMNVEV (reference sequence). With 4 bases clipped from V and 7 bases from J, the junction kept 15 bases outside the gene matches. The CDR3 is 17 amino acids. The CDR3 region has the DNA TGTGCCAGCAGTTCTACCCCGACTAGCGGAGACTGGAATACGCAGTATTTT. It codes for CASSSTPTSGDWNTQYF.

The CDR3 loop is CASSLVGYGGGATKNIQYF. CDR3 sequence (DNA): TGTGCCAGCAGCTTAGTAGGTTATGGCGGGGGGGCTACCAAAAACATTCAGTACTTC. The rearrangement joins TRBV7-2 to TRBJ2-4; 9 bases align to TRBD2. Trimming removed 1 base from V and 2 bases from J; junction bases left unmatched: 12. The germline V gene encodes CDR1 SGHTA and CDR2 FQGNSA. The CDR3 is 19 amino acids.

The chain is built from TRBV4-1 and TRBJ2-2; 16 nucleotides line up with TRBD2. V shed 3 bases, J shed 5 bases, and the junction held 6 bases outside the gene matches. Per the germline V gene, CDR1 is MGHRA and CDR2 is YSYEKL. The CDR3 runs 18 residues. The CDR3 nucleotides are TGCGCCAGCAGCCACCTGGGACTAGCGGGAGGGGTGACCGGGGAGCTGTTTTTT. This encodes CASSHLGLAGGVTGELFF.

The rearrangement uses TRBV11-3 and TRBJ2-1; TRBD2 agrees at 7 bases. Germline CDR1 is SGHNT and CDR2 is YENEEA. Germline trimming cut 5 bases from V and 2 bases from J; bases unmatched to any gene: 6. This CDR3 region has 15 residues. This chain's CDR3 is CASSLSSGAYNEQFF. The CDR3 DNA follows: TGTGCCAGCAGCCTCTCTAGCGGAGCCTACAATGAGCAGTTCTTC.

The sample holds one count of this clone. J is TRBJ1-1 and V is TRBV10-1, with D uncertain. The CDR3 consists of 13 residues. Germline V CDR1 and CDR2: WNHNN, SYGVQD (reference sequence). Deletions cut 6 bases from V and 9 bases from J, with 17 bases between. CDR3 coding DNA: TGCGCCAGCAGCCTCGACATCCAGAGCCAAGCTTTCTTT. It is translated as CASSLDIQSQAFF.

This clone turned up a few times. This chain joins TRBV6-1 and TRBJ2-3, with D possibly being TRBD1 (5 bases). Germline CDR1 and CDR2: MNHNS and SASEGT. V lost 2 bases to trimming and J lost 2 bases, with 11 bases between them. The CDR3 length is 15 residues. CDR3 nucleotides: TGTGCCAGCAGTGAACGAGACAGATACACAGATACGCAGTATTTT. It codes for CASSERDRYTDTQYF.

The chain uses TRBV6-5 and TRBJ1-6, with D possibly TRBD1 on 6 matching bases. Trimming stripped 6 bases from V and 10 bases from J, with 19 bases between. This CDR3 comprises 15 residues. Germline CDR1 MNHEY, CDR2 SVGAGI. CDR3: CASRDRTGTQSPLHF. The CDR3 nucleotides are TGTGCCAGCAGGGACCGAACAGGGACCCAATCACCCCTCCACTTT.